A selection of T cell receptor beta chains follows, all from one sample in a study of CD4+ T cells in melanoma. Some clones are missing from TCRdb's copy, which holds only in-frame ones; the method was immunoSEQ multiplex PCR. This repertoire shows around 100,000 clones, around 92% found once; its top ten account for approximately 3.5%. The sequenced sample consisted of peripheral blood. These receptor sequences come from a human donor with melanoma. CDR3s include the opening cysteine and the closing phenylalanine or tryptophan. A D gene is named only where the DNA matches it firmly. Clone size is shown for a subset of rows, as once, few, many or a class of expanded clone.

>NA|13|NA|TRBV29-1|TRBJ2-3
TGCAGCGCACCCGGGATGAGCACAGATACGCAGTATTTT
CSAPGMSTDTQYF
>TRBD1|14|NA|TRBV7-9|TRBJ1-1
TGTGCCAGCAGCTTGGCAGGGGGCAGCTCTGAAGCTTTCTTT
CASSLAGGSSEAFF
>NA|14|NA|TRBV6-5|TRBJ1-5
TGTGCCAGCAGTTCCTCAGGGGAAAATCAGCCCCAGCATTTT
CASSSSGENQPQHF
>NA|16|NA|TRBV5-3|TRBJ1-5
TGTGCCCCAAGGGAGCAGGGCGGGGGAGGGAATCAGCCCCAGCATTTT
CAPREQGGGGNQPQHF
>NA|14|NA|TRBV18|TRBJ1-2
TGTGCCAGCTCACCAGGGTCGTCAAACTATGGCTACACCTTC
CASSPGSSNYGYTF
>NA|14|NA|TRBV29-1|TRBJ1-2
TGCAGCGTTGCTGTTACCGGTTCTAACTATGGCTACACCTTC
CSVAVTGSNYGYTF
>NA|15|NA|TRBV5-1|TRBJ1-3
TGCGCCAGCAGCTTGGCCAGGGGCTCTGGAAACACCATATATTTT
CASSLARGSGNTIYF
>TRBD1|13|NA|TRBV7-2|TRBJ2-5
TGTGCCAGCAGCGGCGACAGGGGAGAGACCCAGTACTTC
CASSGDRGETQYF
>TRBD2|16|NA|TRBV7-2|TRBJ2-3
TGTGCCAGCAGCTTAGTTGCTAGCGGGGTTGAAGATACGCAGTATTTT
CASSLVASGVEDTQYF
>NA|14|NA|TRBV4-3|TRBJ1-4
TGCGCCAGCAGCACAGTGGGTATTAATGAAAAACTGTTTTTT
CASSTVGINEKLFF
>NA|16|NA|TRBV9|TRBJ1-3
TGTGCCAGCAGCCCCCGGTGGGATATGTCTGGAAACACCATATATTTT
CASSPRWDMSGNTIYF
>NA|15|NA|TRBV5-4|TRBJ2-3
TGTGCCAGCAGCTTTTACATAACTAGCACAGATACGCAGTATTTT
CASSFYITSTDTQYF
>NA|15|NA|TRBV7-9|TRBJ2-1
TGTGCCAGCAACCACCCCCGGGGGCCCTACAATGAGCAGTTCTTC
CASNHPRGPYNEQFF
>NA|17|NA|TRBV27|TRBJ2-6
TGTGCCAGCAGTTACAGGAATACTCTCTCTGGGGCCAACGTCCTGACTTTC
CASSYRNTLSGANVLTF
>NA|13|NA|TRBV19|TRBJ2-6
TGTGCCAGTAGTATCTCTGGGGCCAACGTCCTGACTTTC
CASSISGANVLTF
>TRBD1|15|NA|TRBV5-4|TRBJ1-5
TGTGCCAGCAGCGTCCAGGGGGCCCGCAATCAGCCCCAGCATTTT
CASSVQGARNQPQHF
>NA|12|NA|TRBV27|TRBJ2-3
TGTGCCAGCATTCAGATCACAGATACGCAGTATTTT
CASIQITDTQYF
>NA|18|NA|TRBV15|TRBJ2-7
TGTGCCACCAGCAGAGAACAAATCCCAGGAGGGCCTAGGTACGAGCAGTACTTC
CATSREQIPGGPRYEQYF
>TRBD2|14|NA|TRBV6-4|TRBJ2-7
TGTGCCAAGATCGGGGCGGGGGGACCCTACGAGCAGTACTTC
CAKIGAGGPYEQYF
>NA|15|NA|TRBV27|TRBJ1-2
TGTGCCAGCAGTTTACGATTTAGGGCTAACTATGGCTACACCTTC
CASSLRFRANYGYTF
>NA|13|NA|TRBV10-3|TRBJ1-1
TGTGCCATCAGTGACAGACAGAACACTGAAGCTTTCTTT
CAISDRQNTEAFF
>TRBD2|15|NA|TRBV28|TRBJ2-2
TGTGCCAGCAGTCGGGGGGGCTGGGACACCGGGGAGCTGTTTTTT
CASSRGGWDTGELFF
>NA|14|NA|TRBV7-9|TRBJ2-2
TGTGCCAGCAGCTCGACAGGGAACACCGGGGAGCTGTTTTTT
CASSSTGNTGELFF
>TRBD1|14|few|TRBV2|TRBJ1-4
TGTGCCAGCAGTGGGAACAGGGACAGTGAAAAACTGTTTTTT
CASSGNRDSEKLFF
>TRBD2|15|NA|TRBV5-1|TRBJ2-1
TGCGCCAGCAGCTTGGAGACTGGGAGGGCCAATGAGCAGTTCTTC
CASSLETGRANEQFF
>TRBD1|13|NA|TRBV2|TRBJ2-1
TGTGCCAGCAGCAACAACAGGGGCAATGAGCAGTTCTTC
CASSNNRGNEQFF
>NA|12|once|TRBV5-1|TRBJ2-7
TGCGCCAGTAATGAACAGGGCTACGAGCAGTACTTC
CASNEQGYEQYF
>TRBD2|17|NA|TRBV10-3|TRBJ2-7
TGTGCCATCAGTGAGGGCCCTAGCGGGAGGTCGTCCTACGAGCAGTACTTC
CAISEGPSGRSSYEQYF
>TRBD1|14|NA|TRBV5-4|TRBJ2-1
TGTGCCAGCAGCAACGACAGGGTATACAATGAGCAGTTCTTC
CASSNDRVYNEQFF
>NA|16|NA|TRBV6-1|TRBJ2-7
TGTGCCAGCAGTGAAGCGAGGACGTCCCGCTCCTACGAGCAGTACTTC
CASSEARTSRSYEQYF
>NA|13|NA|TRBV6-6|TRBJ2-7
TGTGCCAGCAGTCACACTAGCTCCTACGAGCAGTACTTC
CASSHTSSYEQYF
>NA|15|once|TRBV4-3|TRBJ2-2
TGCGCCAGCAGCCAAGATGGTTGGTTTGCCGGGGAGCTGTTTTTT
CASSQDGWFAGELFF
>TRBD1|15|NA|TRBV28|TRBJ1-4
TGTGCCAGCAGTTCGCCGGGACAGGGGTCTGAAAAACTGTTTTTT
CASSSPGQGSEKLFF
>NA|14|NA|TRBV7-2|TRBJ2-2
TGTGCCAGCAGCTCGACAGTTAACACCGGGGAGCTGTTTTTT
CASSSTVNTGELFF
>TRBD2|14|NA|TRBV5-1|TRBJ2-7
TGCGCCAGCAGCTTGACTAGCGGGAGTTACGAGCAGTACTTC
CASSLTSGSYEQYF
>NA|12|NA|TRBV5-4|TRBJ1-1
TGTGCCAGCAGCTTGGACAGCACTGAAGCTTTCTTT
CASSLDSTEAFF
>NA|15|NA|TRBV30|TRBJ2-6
TGTGCCTGGAGCGGGACCTCCTCTGGGGCCAACGTCCTGACTTTC
CAWSGTSSGANVLTF